One and the same sample provided the 17 T cell receptor beta chains below, sequenced in a study of shared clonotypes between healthy human individuals. Generated by immunoSEQ multiplex PCR, the TCRdb table keeps only in-frame clones and is missing some. The table has more than 900,000 clones, around three quarters seen once. Sequencing was performed on memory CD4+ T cells from PBMCs. Specified subset: CD45RA-negative fraction. These receptors all stem from a man between 18 and 35 years old in good health. Some clones in this sample may be carry-over from other donors' samples.

The J gene is TRBJ2-5, the V gene TRBV5-4, with TRBD2 matching over 7 bases. The CDR3 covers 15 residues. J was trimmed by 2 bases and V by 1 base; bases with no gene match: 5. CDR1 and CDR2 from the germline V gene are SGHNT and YYREEE (reference sequence). The CDR3 is CASSLKLAQQETQYF. CDR3 bases: TGTGCCAGCAGCTTGAAACTAGCGCAACAAGAGACCCAGTACTTC.

The gene calls are TRBV5-1 and TRBJ2-7; D is ambiguous. Deletions cut 7 bases from V and 2 bases from J, with 16 bases between. Germline V gene lookup returns CDR1 SGHRS and CDR2 YFSETQ. The CDR3 has 14 residues. CDR3 residues: CASSASRTPYEQYF. The CDR3 DNA reads as TGCGCCAGCTCCGCCTCAAGAACCCCCTACGAGCAGTACTTC.

This clone was found once. V and J are TRBV5-1 and TRBJ2-7; D might be TRBD2 (5 bases). This CDR3 comprises 14 residues. Trimming removed 4 bases at V and 2 bases at J, with 13 bases between. CDR1 is SGHRS and CDR2 is YFSETQ in the germline V gene. The CDR3 DNA is TGCGCCAGCAGCATAGACTATCCCCCCTACGAGCAGTACTTC. The encoded protein is CASSIDYPPYEQYF.

The chain has TRBV7-8 and TRBJ1-2; possibly TRBD1 for D (6 bases). CDR1 SGHVS and CDR2 FQNEAQ come from the germline V gene. V was clipped by 3 bases and J by 7 bases, with 18 bases between them. CDR3 length: 15 residues. CDR3 in DNA: TGTGCCAGCAGCTTCAGGGGCCTGCCGGGTTTTGGCTACACCTTC. Translating gives CASSFRGLPGFGYTF. Variable domain in full (rest from reference TRBV7-8 and TRBJ1-2): GAGVSQSPRYKVAKRGQDVALRCDPISGHVSLFWYQQALGQGPEFLTYFQNEAQLDKSGLPSDRFFAERPEGSVSTLKIQRTQQEDSAVYLCASSFRGLPGFGYTFGSGTRLTVV.

The V gene is TRBV28, the J gene TRBJ1-4; D is perhaps TRBD1 (5 bases). The germline CDR1 and CDR2 sequences are MDHEN and SYDVKM. V lost 5 bases and J lost 10, with 14 bases in between. This CDR3 region has 13 residues. In nucleotides, the CDR3 is TGTGCCAGCAGTGGGGGAGGCGGTGGAAAACTGTTTTTT. Translation: CASSGGGGGKLFF.

CDR3 residues: CASRIQANTGELFF. The CDR3 DNA reads as TGTGCCAGCAGAATACAAGCGAACACCGGGGAGCTGTTTTTT. The chain couples TRBV6-5 to TRBJ2-2, with D unresolved. Deletions cut 6 bases from V and 0 bases from J, with 8 bases between. The CDR3 consists of 14 residues. The germline gives CDR1 MNHEY, CDR2 SVGAGI.

The chain employs TRBV4-1 and TRBJ2-1; D is possibly TRBD1 (6 bases). The CDR3 length is 16 residues. Germline V gene sequence: CDR1 MGHRA, CDR2 YSYEKL. V dropped 4 bases and J dropped 4 bases, with 17 bases sitting between them. The CDR3 DNA reads TGCGCCAGCAGCCCCTTGGGGGCCCAAAGGTACAATGAGCAGTTCTTC. Its translation is CASSPLGAQRYNEQFF.

This clone was detected only a few times. The rearrangement uses TRBV7-2 and TRBJ1-1, with D unclear. The V and J ends lost 10 bases and 0 bases respectively, with 15 bases between them. The CDR3 length is 14 residues. Germline assignment: CDR1 SGHTA and CDR2 FQGNSA. The CDR3 here is CANSFKTVNTEAFF. The DNA of the CDR3 is TGTGCCAACAGTTTCAAAACAGTGAACACTGAAGCTTTCTTT.

The V gene is TRBV7-2, the J gene TRBJ1-4; 7 nucleotides line up with TRBD1. The CDR3 runs to 17 residues. The trim removed 1 base at V and 2 bases at J, leaving 7 bases unmatched. Germline V gene sequence: CDR1 SGHTA, CDR2 FQGNSA. The CDR3 reads CASSLGPRDSTNEKLFF. CDR3 sequence (DNA): TGTGCCAGCAGCTTAGGGCCCCGGGACAGCACTAATGAAAAACTGTTTTTT.

The chain recombines TRBV7-3 with TRBJ1-1; tentative D call: TRBD1 (6 bases). V was cut by 5 bases and J by 3 bases, with 19 bases left in between. The CDR3 consists of 16 residues. Germline CDR1 SGHTA, CDR2 FQGTGA. In nucleotides, the CDR3 is TGTGCCAGCAGCCGCAGACGGAGGGGGAGGGACACTGAAGCTTTCTTT. This translates into CASSRRRRGRDTEAFF.

This clone was recorded a few times. Other DNA sequences from this sample encode an identical CDR3 as well. V is TRBV4-2 and J is TRBJ1-4, with D possibly being TRBD1 (5 bases). The V end lost 0 bases, the J end lost 0 bases, and 8 bases lay between the germline ends. In germline, CDR1 is LGHNA, CDR2 YNFKEQ. This CDR3 region has 16 residues. The CDR3 sequence: CASSQDWGSTNEKLFF. The CDR3 DNA sequence: TGTGCCAGCAGCCAAGATTGGGGGTCAACTAATGAAAAACTGTTTTTT.

The chain employs TRBV25-1 and TRBJ2-2; D unclear. V was trimmed by 3 bases and J by 8 bases, leaving 7 bases between them. Germline V gives CDR1 MGHDK, CDR2 SYGVNS. The CDR3 is 12 amino acids. The CDR3 spells CASSEPFGELFF. The CDR3 nucleotides read TGTGCCAGCAGTGAGCCTTTTGGGGAGCTGTTTTTT.

The genes are TRBV10-2 and TRBJ2-1; 7 bases align to TRBD2. This CDR3 is 16 amino acids long. V dropped 2 bases and J dropped 2; count of bases not matched to a gene: 6. Per germline, CDR1 WSHSY and CDR2 SAAADI. CDR3 amino acids: CASSEPGLVPYNEQFF. In nucleotides, the CDR3 is TGCGCCAGCAGTGAGCCCGGACTAGTTCCCTACAATGAGCAGTTCTTC.

The gene calls are TRBV11-2 and TRBJ2-2; perhaps TRBD2 as D (6 bases). Trimming pared 4 bases from V and 6 bases from J, leaving 9 bases between. The germline V gene has CDR1 SGHAT and CDR2 FQNNGV. This CDR3 region has 13 residues. As DNA, the CDR3 is TGTGCCAGCAGCTCTGGACTATCCGGGGAGCTGTTTTTT. Its translation is CASSSGLSGELFF.

This rearrangement joins TRBV6-6 to TRBJ2-1, with 13 bases lining up with TRBD2. Losses at the gene ends were 7 bases for V and 7 bases for J; bases not matched to a gene: 1. The V gene's germline CDR1 is MNHNY and CDR2 SVGAGI (reference sequence). The CDR3 totals 13 residues. Here the CDR3 reads CASTTSGRNEQFF. CDR3 sequence (DNA): TGTGCCAGCACGACTAGCGGGAGGAATGAGCAGTTCTTC.

On this clone itself: The same CDR3 is also encoded by other DNA sequences in this sample. The chain joins TRBV18 to TRBJ1-3, with no clear D. Trimming removed 1 base at V and 1 base at J, with 5 bases between. The CDR3 length is 14 residues. Germline CDR1 KGHSH, CDR2 LQKENI. CDR3 loop: CASSPQGSGNTIYF. The CDR3 DNA sequence: TGTGCCAGCTCACCACAGGGTTCTGGAAACACCATATATTTT.

The J gene is TRBJ2-3, the V gene TRBV27; perhaps D is TRBD1 or TRBD2 (5 bases each). The V end lost 5 bases, the J end lost 2 bases, and 14 bases lay between the germline ends. The CDR3 runs 15 residues. Germline V gene lookup returns CDR1 MNHEY and CDR2 SMNVEV (reference sequence). The CDR3 is CASSAPHGTTDTQYF. Written as DNA, the CDR3 is TGTGCCAGCAGTGCGCCTCACGGGACCACAGATACGCAGTATTTT.